This entry describes one T cell receptor beta chain. The antigen remains undetermined. The same CDR3 also results from other DNA sequences found in this sample. This record comes from a study of cytomegalovirus exposure and HLA in healthy donors. Study results and limitations: The study flagged approximately 180 TCR beta chains as cytomegalovirus-associated.

Germline values: CDR1 LNHDA, CDR2 SQIVND (reference sequence). This CDR3 has 14 residues. J lost 7 bases, V lost 3 bases, and 3 bases had no gene match. The assay was immunoSEQ multiplex PCR, and TCRdb's table has in-frame clones only and misses some. The table shows hundreds of thousands of clones, with roughly 89% occurring only once. The source is a man younger than 35 in good health and CMV-seronegative. The chain links TRBV19 to TRBJ1-6; 7 nucleotides match TRBD1. Sequenced: PBMCs. CDR3 in amino acids: CASSIGTANSPLHF. The CDR3 DNA follows: TGTGCCAGTAGTATCGGGACAGCGAATTCACCCCTCCACTTT.